One sample yielded the 17 T cell receptor beta chains listed below, sequenced in a study of shared clonotypes between healthy human individuals. TCRdb's table, derived via immunoSEQ multiplex PCR, lists solely in-frame clones and lacks some. The sample consists of a few million clones, roughly 95% of them appearing once. Sequenced material: naive CD4+ T cells sorted from blood. Subset described: CD45RA+ positively selected. The receptors were gathered from a young man in good health.

This clone was observed once. The rearrangement links TRBV9 to TRBJ2-3; D is undetermined. The CDR3 is 14 amino acids. Germline CDR1 reads SGDLS; CDR2 reads YYNGEE. The V gene lost 3 bases and the J gene lost 4 bases, with 12 bases spanning the gap. CDR3 DNA: TGTGCCAGCAGCGGCGCCCCATTTGCAGATACGCAGTATTTT. Protein product: CASSGAPFADTQYF.

V gene TRBV6-6 combines with J gene TRBJ2-7; D is uncertain. Germline CDR1 MNHNY, CDR2 SVGAGI (reference sequence). This CDR3 contains 14 residues. The V gene lost 0 bases and the J gene lost 2 bases, with 8 bases spanning the gap. CDR3 bases: TGTGCCAGCAGTTACTCGAGTCAGACCTACGAGCAGTACTTC. Residues: CASSYSSQTYEQYF.

This chain links TRBV30 with TRBJ1-6; maybe TRBD1 (5 bases). V was trimmed by 3 bases and J by 8 bases, leaving 11 bases between them. From germline, CDR1 is GTSNPN and CDR2 SVGIG (reference sequence). The CDR3 has 13 residues. The CDR3 sequence is CAWSGDRDSPLHF. The CDR3 DNA follows: TGTGCCTGGAGCGGGGACCGCGATTCACCCCTCCACTTT.

The chain couples TRBV7-9 to TRBJ2-2, with 11 bases identical to TRBD1. From germline, CDR1 is SEHNR and CDR2 FQNEAQ (reference sequence). CDR3 size: 15 residues. J was trimmed by 4 bases and V by 7 bases; bases with no gene match: 5. CDR3 sequence (DNA): TGTGCCAGCACCAGGACAGGGGGCGGCACCGGGGAGCTGTTTTTT. As protein: CASTRTGGGTGELFF.

Only one count was recorded for this clone. This sequence joins TRBV11-2 and TRBJ2-1, with TRBD2 matching 8 bases. The germline CDR1 and CDR2 sequences are SGHAT and FQNNGV. The trim removed 6 bases at V and 9 bases at J, leaving 13 bases unmatched. The CDR3 is 15 amino acids. The CDR3 nucleotides are TGTGCCAGCAGGTCCACTAGCGGAGAGGTGGGTGAGCAGTTCTTC. It codes for CASRSTSGEVGEQFF.

This chain connects TRBV6-1 to TRBJ1-3; D ambiguous. CDR1 is MNHNS, CDR2 SASEGT, per germline. V dropped 1 base and J dropped 0 bases, with 10 bases sitting between them. The CDR3 is 16 residues long. The CDR3 loop reads CASSEGRASSGNTIYF. CDR3 nucleotides: TGTGCCAGCAGTGAAGGGAGGGCCAGCTCTGGAAACACCATATATTTT.

The CDR3, as DNA: TGTGCCTGGAGCCCGGACAGCGTGTACGAGCAGTACTTC. Amino acid sequence: CAWSPDSVYEQYF. The chain joins TRBV30 to TRBJ2-7; the D gene is possibly TRBD1 (6 bases). V gave up 3 bases and J gave up 4 bases, with 13 bases separating them. Germline loops: CDR1 GTSNPN, CDR2 SVGIG (reference sequence). This CDR3 region has 13 residues.

The chain recombines TRBV9 with TRBJ1-6; D gene uncertain. This CDR3 is 14 amino acids long. Germline assignment: CDR1 SGDLS and CDR2 YYNGEE. V was trimmed by 0 bases and J by 4 bases, leaving 5 bases between them. CDR3: CASSVVSYNSPLHF. CDR3 bases: TGTGCCAGCAGCGTAGTGAGTTATAATTCACCCCTCCACTTT. The full variable domain, in which reference TRBV9 and TRBJ1-6 provide the parts outside the CDR3, is DSGVTQTPKHLITATGQRVTLRCSPRSGDLSVYWYQQSLDQGLQFLIQYYNGEERAKGNILERFSAQQFPDLHSELNLSSLELGDSALYFCASSVVSYNSPLHFGNGTRLTVT.

Comments on this clone: Distinct nucleotide sequences in the sample also encode this CDR3. This chain joins TRBV5-1 and TRBJ2-7; 10 bases agree with TRBD2. The V segment lost 4 bases and the J segment 1 base; nucleotides outside the gene matches: 5. The V gene's germline CDR1 is SGHRS and CDR2 YFSETQ. CDR3 size: 15 residues. This CDR3 is CASSRTSGASYEQYF. CDR3 bases: TGCGCCAGCAGCCGGACTAGCGGAGCTTCCTACGAGCAGTACTTC.

CDR3 protein: CAWSTKASGVRNTQYF. The CDR3 bases are TGTGCCTGGAGCACGAAAGCTAGCGGGGTCCGGAATACGCAGTATTTT. The chain has TRBV30 and TRBJ2-3; 9 bases line up with TRBD2. The germline CDR1 and CDR2 sequences are GTSNPN and SVGIG (reference sequence). V lost 3 bases and J lost 7; bases outside the gene matches: 14. The CDR3 is 16 amino acids. Combining the CDR3 with reference TRBV30 and TRBJ2-3 gives the whole variable domain SQTIHQWPATLVQPVGSPLSLECTVEGTSNPNLYWYRQAAGRGLQLLFYSVGIGQISSEVPQNLSASRPQDRQFILSSKKLLLSDSGFYLCAWSTKASGVRNTQYFGPGTRLTVL.

J is TRBJ1-4 and V is TRBV25-1; D remains unclear. The CDR3 has 14 residues. Trimming shortened V by 6 bases and J by 7 bases, and 15 bases separated the two germline ends. Germline lookup yields CDR1 MGHDK and CDR2 SYGVNS. The CDR3 nucleotides are TGTGCCAGCAGGGAGGCAGGCGGAGGTGAAAAACTGTTTTTT. Its protein product is CASREAGGGEKLFF. Using reference TRBV25-1 and TRBJ1-4 for the parts outside the CDR3, the full variable domain is EADIYQTPRYLVIGTGKKITLECSQTMGHDKMYWYQQDPGMELHLIHYSYGVNSTEKGDLSSESTVSRIRTEHFPLTLESARPSHTSQYLCASREAGGGEKLFFGSGTQLSVL.

The genes are TRBV5-6 and TRBJ1-2; no clear D gene. V was pared by 1 base and J by 3 bases, with 4 bases between. The CDR3 is made up of 12 amino acids. Germline loops: CDR1 SGHDT, CDR2 YYEEEE. CDR3 in DNA: TGTGCCAGCAGCTTGACACACTATGGCTACACCTTC. Its translation is CASSLTHYGYTF.

A few counts support this clone. The sample contains more than one DNA sequence encoding this CDR3. This rearrangement joins TRBV2 to TRBJ1-4, with 9 bases lining up with TRBD1. The CDR3 loop spans 13 amino acids. Germline V gives CDR1 SNHLY, CDR2 FYNNEI. Trimming cost V 4 bases and J 7 bases; bases outside gene matches: 1. In DNA form, the CDR3 reads TGTGCCAGCAGTGGACAGGGGGGTGAAAAACTGTTTTTT. As protein: CASSGQGGEKLFF.

This rearrangement joins TRBV10-3 to TRBJ2-1; 13 bases line up with TRBD2. Germline trimming cut 6 bases from V and 6 bases from J; bases unmatched to any gene: 5. The CDR3 totals 15 residues. CDR1 and CDR2 from the germline V gene are ENHRY and SYGVKD. CDR3 residues: CAIRATSGRANEQFF. CDR3 nucleotide sequence: TGTGCCATCAGAGCAACTAGCGGGAGGGCCAATGAGCAGTTCTTC.

The chain carries TRBV6-6 and TRBJ2-7; a possible D gene is TRBD1 (6 bases). The length of the CDR3 is 14 residues. V lost 6 bases and J 0 bases, leaving 12 bases between the germline ends. Germline CDR1 is MNHNY and CDR2 is SVGAGI (reference sequence). This chain's CDR3 is CASRPRTDSYEQYF. The CDR3 region has the DNA TGTGCCAGCAGACCCCGGACAGACTCCTACGAGCAGTACTTC.

CDR3 residues: CASSTALNTEAFF. The CDR3 bases are TGTGCCAGCAGTACCGCTCTGAACACTGAAGCTTTCTTT. The chain carries TRBV27 and TRBJ1-1; D not resolved. This CDR3 comprises 13 residues. Germline V gene data show CDR1 as MNHEY and CDR2 as SMNVEV (reference sequence). V gave up 5 bases and J gave up 0 bases, with 7 bases separating them.

The J gene is TRBJ2-1, the V gene TRBV10-3; the D is unclear. The V gene lost 6 bases and the J gene lost 8 bases, with 8 bases spanning the gap. The CDR3 has 11 residues. Germline-derived CDR1 and CDR2 are ENHRY and SYGVKD. In DNA, the CDR3 is TGTGCCATCAGGACCCGGGATGAGCAGTTCTTC. Encoded protein: CAIRTRDEQFF.